This entry lists 3 T cell receptor beta chains sequenced from one sample in a study of T cells in Graves' hyperthyroidism and ophthalmopathy (dated by TCRdb to between 2018 and 2021). Library creation used multiplex PCR. Sequencing took place on an Illumina HiSeq 2000. The TCR beta CDR3 regions were amplified from the RNA transcripts. For the first round of RT-PCR on the TCR CDR3, the HTBI primer set was used together with the Qiagen OneStep RT-PCR kit. TCRdb trimmed the raw reads at Q25, called clones with MiXCR and kept productive beta chains. Rows with one shared CDR3 protein collapse into an entry with the most common genes and DNA. This sample holds hundreds of thousands of distinct CDR3 sequences; approximately 14% were observed only once. In total, the top ten clones hold 11% to 15% of the sample. The sample was blood. The origin of the receptors is a woman aged 18-35 years with Graves' hyperthyroidism.

In its sample, this clonotype was seen many times. The genes are TRBV7-2 and TRBJ2-3; D is undetermined. The CDR3 sequence is 12 residues long. The germline V gene has CDR1 SGHTA and CDR2 FQGNSA. V shed 5 bases and J shed 6 bases, with 9 bases lying between them. DNA for the CDR3: TGTGCCAGCAGCAACTACTCCGATACGCAGTATTTT. Translation gives CASSNYSDTQYF. The full variable domain, with the rest looked up from reference TRBV7-2 and TRBJ2-3, is GAGVSQSPSNKVTEKGKDVELRCDPISGHTALYWYRQSLGQGLEFLIYFQGNSAPDKSGLPSDRFSAERTGGSVSTLTIQRTQQEDSAVYLCASSNYSDTQYFGPGTRLTVL.

The rearrangement uses TRBV4-3 and TRBJ2-7; TRBD2 matches 11 bases. CDR1 LGHNA and CDR2 YSLEER come from the germline V gene. V trimming: 0 bases; J trimming: 3 bases; junction bases outside the gene matches: 7. This CDR3 is 17 amino acids long. The CDR3 nucleotides read TGCGCCAGCAGCCAAGAGATGGAGACTAGCGGGATCTACGAGCAGTACTTC. Translated: CASSQEMETSGIYEQYF.

In this sample, this clonotype turned up many times. The genes are TRBV7-9 and TRBJ1-4, with 8 positions matching TRBD1. The J segment lost 7 bases and the V segment lost 4 bases, leaving 8 bases of the junction unmatched. Germline V CDR1 and CDR2: SEHNR, FQNEAQ (reference sequence). The CDR3 is 15 residues long. CDR3 sequence: CASSSLQGAFEKLFF. In DNA, the CDR3 is TGTGCCAGCAGCTCCCTTCAGGGGGCGTTTGAAAAACTGTTTTTT.